Shown below are 25 T cell receptor beta chains from a single sample sequenced in a study of PD-1 blockade in mismatch repair-deficient tumors. Assay used: immunoSEQ multiplex PCR; TCRdb lists only in-frame clones, some missing. This sample carries around 50,000 clones, around 82% of them seen once, and the ten largest clones take about 3.5%. This material consisted of peripheral blood, taken 4 weeks after starting pembrolizumab. These receptor sequences come from an adult with mismatch repair-deficient cancer.

In its sample, this clone was seen a few times. This rearrangement joins TRBV5-6 to TRBJ2-7; 9 nucleotides line up with TRBD2. The CDR3 loop spans 14 amino acids. Germline lookup yields CDR1 SGHDT and CDR2 YYEEEE. V trimming: 4 bases; J trimming: 5 bases; junction bases outside the gene matches: 7. CDR3 nucleotides: TGTGCCAGCAGCCTAGGACTAGCGATCAACGAGCAGTACTTC. Its translation is CASSLGLAINEQYF. The full variable domain, completed using reference TRBV5-6 and TRBJ2-7, is DAGVTQSPTHLIKTRGQQVTLRCSPKSGHDTVSWYQQALGQGPQFIFQYYEEEERQRGNFPDRFSGHQFPNYSSELNVNALLLGDSALYLCASSLGLAINEQYFGPGTRLTVT.

The count of this clone is one. The chain has TRBV4-2 and TRBJ2-3; a possible D gene is TRBD2 (5 bases). The CDR3 is 15 amino acids. CDR1 and CDR2 from the germline V gene are LGHNA and YNFKEQ. Trimming removed 1 base at V and 1 base at J, with 9 bases between. CDR3 loop: CASSQVRGRTDTQYF. The CDR3 DNA is TGTGCCAGCAGCCAAGTACGGGGTCGCACAGATACGCAGTATTTT.

This chain uses TRBV5-1 with TRBJ2-1; perhaps TRBD1 as D (6 bases). This CDR3 spans 15 amino acids. V was trimmed by 0 bases and J by 0 bases, leaving 7 bases between them. Germline values: CDR1 SGHRS, CDR2 YFSETQ. In DNA, the CDR3 is TGCGCCAGCAGCTTGGACAGGGACTCCTACAATGAGCAGTTCTTC. This translates into CASSLDRDSYNEQFF.

The gene calls are TRBV7-2 and TRBJ2-2, with TRBD1 identical over 9 bases. With 5 bases clipped from V and 5 bases from J, the junction kept 6 bases outside the gene matches. Germline CDR1 is SGHTA and CDR2 is FQGNSA. CDR3 length equals 15 residues. The CDR3 loop is CASSQDRGGTGELFF. In DNA, the CDR3 is TGTGCCAGCAGCCAGGACAGGGGAGGAACCGGGGAGCTGTTTTTT.

V is TRBV19 and J is TRBJ2-3, with TRBD2 identical over 12 bases. The junction had 3 bases not matched to a gene; V was cut back by 7 bases and J by 4 bases. Per the germline V gene, CDR1 is LNHDA and CDR2 is SQIVND (reference sequence). The CDR3 runs 14 residues. The DNA of the CDR3 is TGTGCCAGTAAGACTAGCGGGAGATCAGATACGCAGTATTTT. Its translation: CASKTSGRSDTQYF. Based on the CDR3 plus reference TRBV19 and TRBJ2-3, the full variable domain is DGGITQSPKYLFRKEGQNVTLSCEQNLNHDAMYWYRQDPGQGLRLIYYSQIVNDFQKGDIAEGYSVSREKKESFPLTVTSAQKNPTAFYLCASKTSGRSDTQYFGPGTRLTVL.

V usage is TRBV10-1 and J usage is TRBJ2-7; tentatively, D is TRBD1 or TRBD2 (6 bases each). The CDR3 spans 12 residues. The germline V gene has CDR1 WNHNN and CDR2 SYGVQD (reference sequence). Trimming shortened V by 3 bases and J by 6 bases, and 9 bases separated the two germline ends. The CDR3 region has the DNA TGCGCCAGCAGTGAACCGGGGGCCGAGCAGTACTTC. Amino acids: CASSEPGAEQYF.

The V and J genes are TRBV6-6 and TRBJ1-1; no definite D call. The CDR3 has 13 amino acids. Trimming shortened V by 4 bases and J by 1 base, and 7 bases separated the two germline ends. The germline CDR1 and CDR2 sequences are MNHNY and SVGAGI (reference sequence). The CDR3 loop reads CASSLNRNTEAFF. CDR3 sequence (DNA): TGTGCCAGCAGTTTAAACAGGAACACTGAAGCTTTCTTT.

V usage is TRBV7-3 and J usage is TRBJ2-1; 7 nucleotides align to TRBD1. Germline CDR1 and CDR2: SGHTA and FQGTGA. V lost 7 bases and J lost 5; bases outside the gene matches: 5. The CDR3 covers 13 residues. Written as DNA, the CDR3 is TGTGCCAGCATGGAAGGGGGCAACAATGAGCAGTTCTTC. This encodes CASMEGGNNEQFF.

The genes are TRBV29-1 and TRBJ1-1; no definite D call. CDR3 length: 13 residues. Trimming shortened V by 6 bases and J by 4 bases, and 15 bases separated the two germline ends. The germline V gene encodes CDR1 SQVTM and CDR2 ANQGSEA. CDR3 in DNA: TGCAGCGTCGCCGGACTCCTTGTCACTGAAGCTTTCTTT. Its protein is CSVAGLLVTEAFF.

The chain uses TRBV28 and TRBJ2-2, with D possibly matching TRBD2 (5 bases). Germline CDR1 is MDHEN and CDR2 is SYDVKM. CDR3 size: 15 residues. V lost 5 bases to trimming and J lost 0 bases, with 10 bases between them. The CDR3 DNA reads as TGTGCCAGCAGTCACCGGGGTTCGAACACCGGGGAGCTGTTTTTT. Protein: CASSHRGSNTGELFF. Full variable domain (remainder filled in from reference TRBV28 and TRBJ2-2): DVKVTQSSRYLVKRTGEKVFLECVQDMDHENMFWYRQDPGLGLRLIYFSYDVKMKEKGDIPEGYSVSREKKERFSLILESASTNQTSMYLCASSHRGSNTGELFFGEGSRLTVL.

This clone was seen a single time. The genes are TRBV19 and TRBJ2-7; D might be TRBD1 (5 bases). The germline V and J ends were trimmed by 5 bases and 3 bases, with 17 bases remaining between them. The germline CDR1 and CDR2 sequences are LNHDA and SQIVND (reference sequence). The CDR3 length is 15 residues. CDR3 loop: CASSPRQLPGYEQYF. CDR3 sequence (DNA): TGTGCCAGTAGTCCCAGACAGCTCCCCGGCTACGAGCAGTACTTC.

This clone was observed a handful of times. The chain has TRBV11-2 and TRBJ1-5; the D is unclear. V dropped 0 bases and J dropped 2 bases, with 2 bases sitting between them. The V gene's germline CDR1 is SGHAT and CDR2 FQNNGV. The CDR3 is made up of 13 amino acids. In DNA, the CDR3 is TGTGCCAGCAGCTTAGAGCGCAATCAGCCCCAGCATTTT. Amino acids: CASSLERNQPQHF.

This rearrangement joins TRBV4-3 to TRBJ2-3; D uncertain. Germline lookup yields CDR1 LGHNA and CDR2 YSLEER. Between the trimmed V and J ends, which lost 0 bases and 5 bases, there was a span of 9 bases. The CDR3 has 14 residues. The CDR3 region is CASSQERSRDTQYF. The CDR3 DNA reads as TGCGCCAGCAGCCAAGAGAGGTCTCGAGATACGCAGTATTTT.

The chain joins TRBV9 to TRBJ2-5, with a weak D call TRBD2 (5 bases). The CDR3 is made up of 14 amino acids. V lost 0 bases and J 4 bases, leaving 10 bases between the germline ends. CDR1 SGDLS and CDR2 YYNGEE come from the germline V gene. Written as DNA, the CDR3 is TGTGCCAGCAGCGTAGCGGACTGGGGAGAGACCCAGTACTTC. It is translated as CASSVADWGETQYF. Full variable domain (rest looked up from reference TRBV9 and TRBJ2-5): DSGVTQTPKHLITATGQRVTLRCSPRSGDLSVYWYQQSLDQGLQFLIQYYNGEERAKGNILERFSAQQFPDLHSELNLSSLELGDSALYFCASSVADWGETQYFGPGTRLLVL.

The chain is built from TRBV19 and TRBJ1-1; D ambiguous. Between the trimmed V and J ends, which lost 2 bases and 0 bases, there was a span of 1 base. Germline V CDR1 and CDR2: LNHDA, SQIVND (reference sequence). The CDR3 loop spans 12 amino acids. The DNA for the CDR3 is TGTGCCAGTAGTATACTGAACACTGAAGCTTTCTTT. Amino acids: CASSILNTEAFF.

The chain combines TRBV7-9 with TRBJ1-2; the match to TRBD1 covers 9 bases. Trimming at V came to 5 bases and at J to 6 bases, leaving 7 bases not matched to a gene. The CDR3 runs to 14 residues. Germline CDR1 reads SEHNR; CDR2 reads FQNEAQ (reference sequence). In DNA form, the CDR3 reads TGTGCCAGCAGCCTCGGGGACAGGGCCGATGGCTACACCTTC. Amino acid sequence: CASSLGDRADGYTF. Full variable domain (remainder filled in from reference TRBV7-9 and TRBJ1-2): DTGVSQNPRHKITKRGQNVTFRCDPISEHNRLYWYRQTLGQGPEFLTYFQNEAQLEKSRLLSDRFSAERPKGSFSTLEIQRTEQGDSAMYLCASSLGDRADGYTFGSGTRLTVV.

DNA for the CDR3: TGTGCCAGCAGCGTAGCAAACGGCGAGCAGTTCTTC. Encoded protein: CASSVANGEQFF. The chain joins TRBV9 to TRBJ2-1; D call uncertain. The CDR3 is 12 residues long. Germline V gene sequence: CDR1 SGDLS, CDR2 YYNGEE. V shed 0 bases and J shed 10 bases, with 8 bases lying between them.

A few counts support this clone. This chain uses TRBV27 with TRBJ1-5; 11 bases are a match to TRBD1. Losses at the gene ends were 7 bases for V and 3 bases for J; bases not matched to a gene: 8. Germline V gene data show CDR1 as MNHEY and CDR2 as SMNVEV (reference sequence). CDR3 length: 16 residues. CDR3 DNA sequence: TGTGCCAGCAAAATATCGGACAGGGGGCCCAATCAGCCCCAGCATTTT. Residues: CASKISDRGPNQPQHF.

This chain links TRBV6-5 with TRBJ2-7; 14 nucleotides match TRBD2. The germline CDR1 and CDR2 sequences are MNHEY and SVGAGI. J lost 3 bases, V lost 10 bases, and 2 bases had no gene match. This CDR3 is built from 13 residues. The CDR3 nucleotides are TGTGCCACCGGGACTAGCGGGAGCTACGAGCAGTACTTC. It encodes CATGTSGSYEQYF.

The V gene is TRBV7-3, the J gene TRBJ2-1; D call uncertain. Between the trimmed V and J ends, which lost 2 bases and 6 bases, there was a span of 14 bases. This CDR3 has 15 amino acids. Looked up from germline, CDR1 is SGHTA and CDR2 is FQGTGA. CDR3 amino acids: CASSLWSQRGNEQFF. In DNA form, the CDR3 reads TGTGCCAGCAGCTTATGGTCTCAGAGAGGCAATGAGCAGTTCTTC.

The chain carries TRBV6-5 and TRBJ2-2; TRBD2 matches 8 bases. This CDR3 is built from 14 residues. Germline V gives CDR1 MNHEY, CDR2 SVGAGI. The V gene end was trimmed by 5 bases and the J gene end by 7 bases; junction bases not matched to a gene: 6. CDR3 nucleotide sequence: TGTGCCAGCAGTGGACCTAGCGGGTACGGGGAGCTGTTTTTT. Protein: CASSGPSGYGELFF.

The chain couples TRBV9 to TRBJ2-3, with 11 positions matching TRBD2. Germline V lookup: CDR1 SGDLS, CDR2 YYNGEE. The V and J ends lost 1 base and 4 bases, in that order; junction bases with no gene match: 2. CDR3 length equals 15 residues. CDR3 region: CASSVIAGGPDTQYF. The CDR3, as DNA: TGTGCCAGCAGCGTAATAGCGGGAGGGCCAGATACGCAGTATTTT.

The chain links TRBV27 to TRBJ1-1, with 7 positions matching TRBD1. This CDR3 comprises 14 residues. Per the germline V gene, CDR1 is MNHEY and CDR2 is SMNVEV (reference sequence). V shed 5 bases, J shed 5 bases, and the junction held 8 bases outside the gene matches. CDR3 region: CASSPGGSLTEAFF. As DNA, the CDR3 is TGTGCCAGCAGTCCAGGGGGGAGTCTAACTGAAGCTTTCTTT.

V usage is TRBV6-5 and J usage is TRBJ1-2; D gene uncertain. Trimming shortened V by 2 bases and J by 3 bases, and 10 bases separated the two germline ends. Looked up from germline, CDR1 is MNHEY and CDR2 is SVGAGI. The CDR3 is 14 residues long. CDR3: CASSYGELDYGYTF. As DNA, the CDR3 is TGTGCCAGCAGTTACGGGGAACTGGACTATGGCTACACCTTC.

DNA for the CDR3: TGTGCCACCAGCAGGGGACAGGGCAGTGAAAAACTGTTTTTT. It encodes CATSRGQGSEKLFF. This chain connects TRBV15 to TRBJ1-4, with 9 nucleotides matching TRBD1. V lost 3 bases and J lost 7; bases outside the gene matches: 3. Germline assignment: CDR1 LNHNV and CDR2 YYDKDF (reference sequence). The CDR3 loop spans 14 amino acids.